This T cell receptor (beta chain) appears in the sequencing data of a study of OX40 agonist ivuxolimab in advanced cancers. Trimming removed 3 bases at V and 0 bases at J, with 9 bases between. The CDR3 totals 15 residues. CDR1 LGHNA and CDR2 YSLEER come from the germline V gene. Sequencing used immunoSEQ multiplex PCR; TCRdb keeps in-frame clones, though not all of them. The sample has approximately 79,000 clones; 94% are singletons. Here the sequenced sample was CD4+ or CD8+ T cells sorted from blood, taken in a trial of the OX40 agonist ivuxolimab. The TCR sequence derives from an adult with an advanced solid tumor such as melanoma, head and neck, liver or kidney cancer. The V and J genes are TRBV4-3 and TRBJ1-5; TRBD1 is a possible D gene (5 bases). The DNA of the CDR3 is TGCGCCAGCAGCCACGGACACTATAGCAATCAGCCCCAGCATTTT. Translating gives CASSHGHYSNQPQHF.